A single sample gave rise to the 22 T cell receptor beta chains below, sequenced in a study of cytomegalovirus exposure and HLA in healthy donors. The PCR had 60 Vbeta and 13 Jbeta primers. Generated by immunoSEQ multiplex PCR, the TCRdb table keeps only in-frame clones and is missing some. Here the sample spans 100,000 to 150,000 clones, 70% to 75% being singletons. Sample: PBMCs. The receptor set was obtained from a woman aged 40 to 55 in good health and CMV-seronegative.

V usage is TRBV27 and J usage is TRBJ2-7; 7 bases are shared with TRBD1. The germline gives CDR1 MNHEY, CDR2 SMNVEV (reference sequence). With 3 bases clipped from V and 0 bases from J, the junction kept 8 bases outside the gene matches. The CDR3 totals 16 residues. The CDR3 reads CASSLSGTVVSYEQYF. The CDR3 nucleotides are TGTGCCAGCAGTTTGTCCGGGACAGTAGTCTCCTACGAGCAGTACTTC.

The chain employs TRBV19 and TRBJ1-4; 7 bases are a match to TRBD1. V lost 3 bases and J lost 5; bases outside the gene matches: 3. The CDR3 loop spans 14 amino acids. Germline CDR1 and CDR2: LNHDA and SQIVND (reference sequence). CDR3 bases: TGTGCCAGTAGTATCACAGGGGCGAATGAAAAACTGTTTTTT. Translating gives CASSITGANEKLFF.

This chain joins TRBV5-1 and TRBJ1-3; 7 bases match TRBD1. The CDR3 has 15 amino acids. The V and J ends lost 4 bases and 8 bases, in that order; junction bases with no gene match: 12. The V gene's germline CDR1 is SGHRS and CDR2 YFSETQ. The CDR3 sequence: CASSDPTGTGDTIYF. Here the CDR3 DNA reads TGCGCCAGCAGCGACCCTACTGGAACAGGGGACACCATATATTTT.

This sequence joins TRBV19 and TRBJ1-3, with D hard to call. The CDR3 extends over 17 amino acids. The ends were cut back, 6 bases at V and 3 bases at J, with 21 bases in the middle. CDR1 is LNHDA, CDR2 SQIVND, per germline (reference sequence). CDR3 sequence (DNA): TGTGCCAGTAGACGGATGGACTTGCGCATCGGTGGAAACACCATATATTTT. Translating gives CASRRMDLRIGGNTIYF.

The J gene is TRBJ1-2, the V gene TRBV4-2, with 7 bases identical to TRBD1. Germline CDR1 LGHNA, CDR2 YNFKEQ. CDR3 length: 15 residues. V lost 0 bases to trimming and J lost 7 bases; unmatched junction nucleotides: 8. The CDR3 nucleotides are TGTGCCAGCAGCCAAGAGGTAGGGGGCAGTGCTGGCTACACCTTC. This gives the protein CASSQEVGGSAGYTF.

The chain links TRBV6-1 to TRBJ1-3, with 8 bases lining up with TRBD1. The V gene end was trimmed by 3 bases and the J gene end by 4 bases; junction bases not matched to a gene: 5. The CDR3 covers 15 residues. The germline V gene encodes CDR1 MNHNS and CDR2 SASEGT. CDR3 coding DNA: TGTGCCAGCAGTGAGTGGACAGGGTCAGGAAACACCATATATTTT. It encodes CASSEWTGSGNTIYF.

This clone counts as medium-sized. The chain employs TRBV10-2 and TRBJ1-6; 7 positions agree with TRBD1. J was trimmed by 5 bases and V by 4 bases; bases with no gene match: 5. Germline V CDR1 and CDR2: WSHSY, SAAADI. CDR3 length: 15 residues. The CDR3 bases are TGCGCCAGCAGTGCCCAGGGGGTGGATAATTCACCCCTCCACTTT. Protein product: CASSAQGVDNSPLHF.

The CDR3 bases are TGTGCCAGCAGTCACCTAGCGGGAATGTACAATGAGCAGTTCTTC. Its protein product is CASSHLAGMYNEQFF. The genes are TRBV28 and TRBJ2-1, with 9 bases that match TRBD2. This CDR3 comprises 15 residues. Germline V gene sequence: CDR1 MDHEN, CDR2 SYDVKM. Losses at the gene ends were 5 bases for V and 4 bases for J; bases not matched to a gene: 6.

This clone was detected a few times. The V and J genes are TRBV4-2 and TRBJ1-1, with no clear D. V was trimmed by 1 base and J by 3 bases, leaving 12 bases between them. CDR1 and CDR2 (germline): LGHNA, YNFKEQ. The CDR3 has 15 amino acids. As DNA, the CDR3 is TGTGCCAGCAGCCAAGCGTCAGGTGATCACACTGAAGCTTTCTTT. Protein sequence: CASSQASGDHTEAFF.

This clone turned up a few times. The chain is built from TRBV28 and TRBJ2-7; D is perhaps TRBD1 (6 bases). Germline V gene data show CDR1 as MDHEN and CDR2 as SYDVKM. V lost 10 bases and J 6 bases, leaving 19 bases between the germline ends. CDR3 length: 13 amino acids. The CDR3 spells CATDGTPKFEQYF. In DNA form, the CDR3 reads TGTGCCACCGACGGGACACCTAAATTCGAGCAGTACTTC.

The chain employs TRBV4-3 and TRBJ2-6; 10 nucleotides match TRBD1. The germline CDR1 and CDR2 sequences are LGHNA and YSLEER. The CDR3 totals 18 residues. J lost 0 bases, V lost 4 bases, and 6 bases had no gene match. The CDR3 region has the DNA TGCGCCAGCAGCCCAGGGACAGGGGAGGTCTCTGGGGCCAACGTCCTGACTTTC. Its translation: CASSPGTGEVSGANVLTF.

The rearrangement links TRBV2 to TRBJ2-7; 9 bases match TRBD2. V lost 4 bases, J lost 2 bases, and 9 bases stayed unmatched. CDR1 is SNHLY, CDR2 FYNNEI, per germline. This CDR3 has 16 amino acids. The CDR3 here is CASSAGASGKTYEQYF. In DNA form, the CDR3 reads TGTGCCAGCAGTGCAGGAGCTAGCGGGAAGACCTACGAGCAGTACTTC.

This chain uses TRBV10-3 with TRBJ2-3; D is perhaps TRBD2 (6 bases). The CDR3 spans 14 residues. Germline-derived CDR1 and CDR2 are ENHRY and SYGVKD. Deletions cut 11 bases from V and 0 bases from J, with 15 bases between. CDR3 nucleotides: TGTGCCGGGTCCCGGGACTCTAGCACAGATACGCAGTATTTT. Translated: CAGSRDSSTDTQYF.

The chain couples TRBV7-9 to TRBJ2-5; 9 bases are a match to TRBD1. Per the germline V gene, CDR1 is SEHNR and CDR2 is FQNEAQ (reference sequence). With V trimmed by 3 bases and J by 5 bases, 7 bases remained unmatched. The CDR3 has 15 residues. The CDR3 DNA reads TGTGCCAGCAGCTTCGACAGGGGGTTCGTGGAGACCCAGTACTTC. Translation gives CASSFDRGFVETQYF.

The chain joins TRBV11-2 to TRBJ2-5; 7 bases match TRBD2. Germline CDR1 SGHAT, CDR2 FQNNGV. The CDR3 has 13 amino acids. With 5 bases clipped from V and 5 bases from J, the junction kept 5 bases outside the gene matches. For the CDR3, the DNA is TGTGCCAGCAGCCCGGGGGGTATGGAGACCCAGTACTTC. Its protein product is CASSPGGMETQYF.

The V call is TRBV7-3, the J call TRBJ2-1; D possibly corresponds to TRBD2 (7 bases). V lost 5 bases and J 7 bases, leaving 15 bases between the germline ends. Germline V gives CDR1 SGHTA, CDR2 FQGTGA. The CDR3 is 14 residues long. The CDR3 loop reads CASSPGGLLNEQFF. CDR3 bases: TGTGCCAGCAGCCCCGGGGGGCTATTGAATGAGCAGTTCTTC.

V usage is TRBV2 and J usage is TRBJ2-3, with D uncertain. The germline CDR1 and CDR2 sequences are SNHLY and FYNNEI. Deletions cut 6 bases from V and 4 bases from J, with 17 bases between. CDR3 length equals 15 residues. DNA for the CDR3: TGTGCCAGCAGCCTTCAGGTGTATCAGTCAGATACGCAGTATTTT. This gives the protein CASSLQVYQSDTQYF.

This sequence joins TRBV28 and TRBJ1-1; no clear D gene. The CDR3 loop spans 14 amino acids. The V gene's germline CDR1 is MDHEN and CDR2 SYDVKM. Trimming cost V 3 bases and J 1 base, with 9 bases left between them. CDR3 in DNA: TGTGCCAGCAGTTTTCTCCGGAGGAACACTGAAGCTTTCTTT. Translating gives CASSFLRRNTEAFF.

The CDR3 nucleotides read TGTGCCAGCTCACCACCTAACTACGGGACTAGTGAACGGGGAGAGACCCAGTACTTC. Its translation: CASSPPNYGTSERGETQYF. The chain recombines TRBV18 with TRBJ2-5; TRBD2 agrees at 8 bases. The CDR3 length is 19 residues. Per the germline V gene, CDR1 is KGHSH and CDR2 is LQKENI. J was trimmed by 4 bases and V by 0 bases; bases with no gene match: 16. Full variable domain (missing parts from reference TRBV18 and TRBJ2-5): NAGVMQNPRHLVRRRGQEARLRCSPMKGHSHVYWYRQLPEEGLKFMVYLQKENIIDESGMPKERFSAEFPKEGPSILRIQQVVRGDSAAYFCASSPPNYGTSERGETQYFGPGTRLLVL.

The rearrangement links TRBV27 to TRBJ2-1; 11 bases map to TRBD2. CDR1 is MNHEY, CDR2 SMNVEV, per germline (reference sequence). V lost 4 bases to trimming and J lost 2 bases; unmatched junction nucleotides: 4. This CDR3 region has 16 residues. The CDR3, as DNA: TGTGCCAGCAGTTGTCGACTAGCGGGGACCTACAATGAGCAGTTCTTC. It translates to CASSCRLAGTYNEQFF.

The rearrangement links TRBV6-5 to TRBJ2-7, with D possibly being TRBD2 (6 bases). V was trimmed by 2 bases and J by 9 bases, leaving 23 bases between them. The CDR3 has 16 residues. Germline V gene data show CDR1 as MNHEY and CDR2 as SVGAGI. The CDR3 sequence: CASSYAAGTPISGQYF. The DNA for the CDR3 is TGTGCCAGCAGTTACGCGGCGGGGACGCCTATTTCAGGGCAGTACTTC.

The CDR3 bases are TGTGCCAGCAGTTTCCTCCCCAATCAGCCCCAGCATTTT. Translating gives CASSFLPNQPQHF. This chain links TRBV27 with TRBJ1-5; D gene uncertain. Between the trimmed V and J ends, which lost 3 bases and 3 bases, there was a span of 6 bases. CDR3 length: 13 residues. Germline CDR1 is MNHEY and CDR2 is SMNVEV (reference sequence).